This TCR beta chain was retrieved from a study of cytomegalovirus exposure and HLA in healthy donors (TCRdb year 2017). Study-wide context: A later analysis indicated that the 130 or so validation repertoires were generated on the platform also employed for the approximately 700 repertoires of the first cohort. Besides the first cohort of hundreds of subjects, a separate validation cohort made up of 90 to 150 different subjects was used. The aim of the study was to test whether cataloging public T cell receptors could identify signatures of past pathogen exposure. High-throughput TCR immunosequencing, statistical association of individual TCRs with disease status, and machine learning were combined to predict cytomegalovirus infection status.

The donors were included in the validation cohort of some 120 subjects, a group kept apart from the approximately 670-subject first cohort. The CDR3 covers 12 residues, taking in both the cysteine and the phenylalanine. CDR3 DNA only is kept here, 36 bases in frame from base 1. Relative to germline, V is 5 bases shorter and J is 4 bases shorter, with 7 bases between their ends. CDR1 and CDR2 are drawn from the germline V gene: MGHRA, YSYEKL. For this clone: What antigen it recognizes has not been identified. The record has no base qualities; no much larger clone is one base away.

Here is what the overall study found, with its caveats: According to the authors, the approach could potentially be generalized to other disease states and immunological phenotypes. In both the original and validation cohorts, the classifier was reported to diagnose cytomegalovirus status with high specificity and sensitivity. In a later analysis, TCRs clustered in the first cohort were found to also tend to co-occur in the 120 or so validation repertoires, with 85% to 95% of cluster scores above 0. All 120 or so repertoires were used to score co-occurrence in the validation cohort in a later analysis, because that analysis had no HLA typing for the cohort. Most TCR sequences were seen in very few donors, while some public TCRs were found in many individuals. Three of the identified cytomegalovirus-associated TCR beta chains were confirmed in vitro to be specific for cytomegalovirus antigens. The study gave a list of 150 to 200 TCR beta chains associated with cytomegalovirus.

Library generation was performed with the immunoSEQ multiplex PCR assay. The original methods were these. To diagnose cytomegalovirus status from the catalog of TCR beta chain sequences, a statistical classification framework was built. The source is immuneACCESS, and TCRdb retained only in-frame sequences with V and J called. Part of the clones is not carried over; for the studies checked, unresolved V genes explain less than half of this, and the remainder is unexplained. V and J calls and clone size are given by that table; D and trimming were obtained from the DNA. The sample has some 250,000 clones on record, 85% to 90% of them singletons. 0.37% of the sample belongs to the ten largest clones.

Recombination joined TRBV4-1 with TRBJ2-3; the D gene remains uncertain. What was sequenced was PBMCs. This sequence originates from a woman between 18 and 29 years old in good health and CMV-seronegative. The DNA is TGCGCCAGCAGCAAGCCTTCAGATACGCAGTATTTT. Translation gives CASSKPSDTQYF.